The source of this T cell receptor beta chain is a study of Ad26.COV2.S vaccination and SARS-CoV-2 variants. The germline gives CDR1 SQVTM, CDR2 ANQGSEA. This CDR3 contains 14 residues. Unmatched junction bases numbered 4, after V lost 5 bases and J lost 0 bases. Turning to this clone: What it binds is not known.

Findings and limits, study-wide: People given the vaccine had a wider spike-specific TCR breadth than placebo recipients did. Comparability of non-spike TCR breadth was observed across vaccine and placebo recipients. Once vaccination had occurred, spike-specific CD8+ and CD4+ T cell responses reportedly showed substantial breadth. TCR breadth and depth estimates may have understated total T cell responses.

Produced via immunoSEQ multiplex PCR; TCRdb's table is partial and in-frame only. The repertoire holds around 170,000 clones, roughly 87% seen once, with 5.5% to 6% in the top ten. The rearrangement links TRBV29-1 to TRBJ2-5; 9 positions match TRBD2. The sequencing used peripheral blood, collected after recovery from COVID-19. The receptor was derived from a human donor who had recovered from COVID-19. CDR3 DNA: TGCAGCGTTAGACTAGCGGCCAACCAAGAGACCCAGTACTTC. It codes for CSVRLAANQETQYF.